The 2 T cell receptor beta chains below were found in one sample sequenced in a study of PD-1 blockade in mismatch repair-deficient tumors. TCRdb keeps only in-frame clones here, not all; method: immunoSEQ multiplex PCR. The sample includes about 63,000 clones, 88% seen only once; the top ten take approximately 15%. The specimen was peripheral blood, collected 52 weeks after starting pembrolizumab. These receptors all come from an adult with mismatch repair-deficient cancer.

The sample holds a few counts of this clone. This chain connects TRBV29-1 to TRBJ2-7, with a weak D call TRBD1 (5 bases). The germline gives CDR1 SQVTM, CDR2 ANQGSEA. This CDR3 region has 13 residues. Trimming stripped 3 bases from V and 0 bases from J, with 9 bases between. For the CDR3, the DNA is TGCAGCGTTGATGCAGGGAACTCCTACGAGCAGTACTTC. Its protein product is CSVDAGNSYEQYF.

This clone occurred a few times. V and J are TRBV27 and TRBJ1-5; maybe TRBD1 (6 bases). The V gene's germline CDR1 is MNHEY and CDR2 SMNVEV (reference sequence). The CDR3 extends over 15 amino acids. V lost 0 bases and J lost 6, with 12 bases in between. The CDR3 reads CASSLSDGGSQPQHF. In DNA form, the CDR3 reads TGTGCCAGCAGTTTATCGGATGGGGGCAGTCAGCCCCAGCATTTT.